The 3 T cell receptor beta chains presented below share a single source sample, sequenced in a study of T cells in Graves' hyperthyroidism and ophthalmopathy. What was amplified from RNA transcripts were TCR beta CDR3 regions. Using the HTBI primer set, a first-round RT-PCR was run on the TCR CDR3. TCRdb re-analysed the multiplex PCR reads in MiXCR, keeping a single row per CDR3 protein. The sample holds about 420,000 distinct CDR3 sequences, roughly an eighth seen once. Material for sequencing was blood. These receptors originate from a woman aged 18-29 years with Graves' hyperthyroidism.

This clonotype occurred a few times. The chain employs TRBV19 and TRBJ2-7; D is unclear. The germline CDR1 and CDR2 sequences are LNHDA and SQIVND (reference sequence). The V end was cut by 4 bases, the J end by 2 bases, with 9 bases between. This CDR3 spans 13 amino acids. The CDR3 loop is CASSTDTPYEQYF. The CDR3 DNA is TGTGCCAGTAGTACTGACACTCCCTACGAGCAGTACTTC.

This clonotype was observed many times. V and J are TRBV28 and TRBJ2-2, with 9 bases fitting TRBD2. The V and J ends lost 4 bases and 10 bases, in that order; junction bases with no gene match: 16. The CDR3 is 17 amino acids. Per germline, CDR1 MDHEN and CDR2 SYDVKM. The CDR3 DNA sequence: TGTGCCAGCAGTTCACCGACTAGCGGAGTTGAGGGGGAGGAGCTGTTTTTT. This translates into CASSSPTSGVEGEELFF.

The V gene is TRBV14, the J gene TRBJ2-7; 8 nucleotides match TRBD1. V lost 2 bases, J lost 6 bases, and 3 bases stayed unmatched. The CDR3 loop spans 13 amino acids. CDR1 and CDR2 (germline): SGHDN, FVKESK. CDR3 nucleotide sequence: TGTGCCAGCAGCCAACGACAGGGGTCCGAGCAGTACTTC. It encodes CASSQRQGSEQYF.